Below, 15 T cell receptor beta chains from the same sample are listed, as sequenced in a study of a mutant IDH1 vaccine in newly diagnosed glioma. No antigens are known for them. As for time point: week 47, end of study. Every vaccination contained 300 ug of the mutant IDH1 20-mer peptide and was paired with topical imiquimod. Sequencing was performed with immunoSEQ multiplex PCR; in TCRdb, only in-frame clones are kept and a portion is missing. This table holds around 94,000 clones, under 90% found once. Sequencing was performed on PBMCs, taken from a glioma patient whose treatment included an IDH1 peptide vaccine. These TCRs come from a woman aged 45-65 years with glioma.

The chain joins TRBV19 to TRBJ1-1; 8 bases are shared with TRBD1. The CDR3 runs 16 residues. Germline lookup yields CDR1 LNHDA and CDR2 SQIVND (reference sequence). J gave up 4 bases and V 3 bases, and 10 bases lay outside the gene matches. The CDR3 DNA reads TGTGCCAGTAGTATGGCAGGGGGCGGAAGTTCCACTGAAGCTTTCTTT. It encodes CASSMAGGGSSTEAFF.

This chain joins TRBV20-1 and TRBJ2-4; D is ambiguous. The CDR3 sequence is 11 residues long. Trimming took off 4 bases at V and 5 bases at J, with 6 bases between the two ends. Germline assignment: CDR1 DFQATT and CDR2 SNEGSKA (reference sequence). The CDR3 DNA reads TGCAGTGCTATCACAGAAAACATTCAGTACTTC. Its protein is CSAITENIQYF.

The rearrangement joins TRBV6-5 to TRBJ2-7; no definite D call. Germline-derived CDR1 and CDR2 are MNHEY and SVGAGI. Trimming removed 2 bases from V and 6 bases from J, with 5 bases in between. This CDR3 is 11 amino acids long. In nucleotides, the CDR3 is TGTGCCAGCAGTTACGGGCCCGAGCAGTACTTC. Amino acids: CASSYGPEQYF.

The rearrangement links TRBV27 to TRBJ2-1; TRBD2 matches 7 bases. The trim removed 2 bases at V and 8 bases at J, leaving 21 bases unmatched. CDR1 and CDR2 from the germline V gene are MNHEY and SMNVEV (reference sequence). The CDR3 extends over 19 amino acids. The CDR3 loop is CASSLVRFQRRERRYEQFF. The DNA for the CDR3 is TGTGCCAGCAGTTTAGTCCGCTTCCAACGGCGGGAGAGGAGATATGAGCAGTTCTTC.

J is TRBJ1-1 and V is TRBV4-1; the D is unclear. Germline CDR1 and CDR2: MGHRA and YSYEKL. V shed 0 bases and J shed 8 bases, with 10 bases lying between them. CDR3 length: 13 amino acids. The CDR3 loop is CASSQELSKEAFF. Written as DNA, the CDR3 is TGCGCCAGCAGCCAAGAATTATCCAAAGAAGCTTTCTTT.

CDR3 region: CASSWLAGVETQYF. CDR3 DNA sequence: TGTGCCAGCAGTTGGTTAGCGGGAGTAGAGACCCAGTACTTC. The chain joins TRBV6-6 to TRBJ2-5, with TRBD2 matching 9 bases. The CDR3 sequence is 14 residues long. Germline V gives CDR1 MNHNY, CDR2 SVGAGI (reference sequence). V lost 4 bases, J lost 4 bases, and 4 bases stayed unmatched.

Comments on this clone: This specimen includes other DNA sequences encoding the same CDR3. The chain recombines TRBV5-6 with TRBJ2-1; maybe TRBD2 (5 bases). V shed 0 bases and J shed 0 bases, with 7 bases lying between them. The CDR3 spans 15 residues. Germline CDR1 reads SGHDT; CDR2 reads YYEEEE. The CDR3 protein is CASSLGGISYNEQFF. DNA of the CDR3: TGTGCCAGCAGCTTGGGAGGGATCTCCTACAATGAGCAGTTCTTC.

The CDR3 DNA sequence: TGTGCCAGCAGCGGGACAGGTTTGGCTGAAGCTTTCTTT. Translated: CASSGTGLAEAFF. The chain links TRBV5-4 to TRBJ1-1, with 8 bases matching TRBD1. This CDR3 has 13 residues. The V and J ends lost 4 bases and 6 bases, in that order; junction bases with no gene match: 5. Germline V lookup: CDR1 SGHNT, CDR2 YYREEE (reference sequence). Full variable domain (outside the CDR3, taken from reference TRBV5-4 and TRBJ1-1): ETGVTQSPTHLIKTRGQQVTLRCSSQSGHNTVSWYQQALGQGPQFIFQYYREEENGRGNFPPRFSGLQFPNYSSELNVNALELDDSALYLCASSGTGLAEAFFGQGTRLTVV.

The rearrangement uses TRBV6-1 and TRBJ2-7; D is possibly TRBD1 (5 bases). CDR1 and CDR2 from the germline V gene are MNHNS and SASEGT. V was pared by 1 base and J by 7 bases, with 17 bases between. This CDR3 comprises 15 residues. CDR3 nucleotide sequence: TGTGCCAGCAGTGAAGTCCAGGGCGTCTTATTAGAGCAGTACTTC. Translation: CASSEVQGVLLEQYF.

This clone was recorded a few times. This sequence joins TRBV5-1 and TRBJ2-7; D may be TRBD1 (6 bases). Germline V gene sequence: CDR1 SGHRS, CDR2 YFSETQ. The V end was cut by 0 bases, the J end by 2 bases, with 6 bases between. There are 13 residues in the CDR3. CDR3 residues: CASSLDRAYEQYF. In DNA, the CDR3 is TGCGCCAGCAGCTTGGACAGGGCCTACGAGCAGTACTTC.

V usage is TRBV7-9 and J usage is TRBJ2-3; 7 bases line up with TRBD1. The CDR3 is made up of 14 amino acids. J was trimmed by 0 bases and V by 5 bases; bases with no gene match: 2. Germline V lookup: CDR1 SEHNR, CDR2 FQNEAQ (reference sequence). CDR3 region: CASSTGASTDTQYF. CDR3 nucleotide sequence: TGTGCCAGCAGCACAGGGGCCAGCACAGATACGCAGTATTTT.

This clone was seen a handful of times. J is TRBJ1-2 and V is TRBV2, with D tentatively TRBD1 (6 bases). The CDR3 is 14 amino acids. Germline CDR1 SNHLY, CDR2 FYNNEI. The germline V and J ends were trimmed by 4 bases and 0 bases, with 9 bases remaining between them. In DNA form, the CDR3 reads TGTGCCAGCAGTGGGACAGTTTCTAACTATGGCTACACCTTC. It specifies CASSGTVSNYGYTF.

This chain links TRBV18 with TRBJ1-5; D uncertain. The V gene lost 2 bases and the J gene lost 5 bases, with 10 bases spanning the gap. CDR3 length: 14 amino acids. CDR1 and CDR2 from the germline V gene are KGHSH and LQKENI. CDR3 loop: CASSPSDGYQPQHF. CDR3 coding DNA: TGTGCCAGCTCACCAAGTGACGGTTATCAGCCCCAGCATTTT.

The rearrangement links TRBV5-4 to TRBJ1-1; a possible D gene is TRBD1 (5 bases). The ends were cut back, 4 bases at V and 1 base at J, with 11 bases in the middle. Germline V CDR1 and CDR2: SGHNT, YYREEE (reference sequence). CDR3 length equals 14 residues. DNA for the CDR3: TGTGCCAGCAGCATCCGGGGGGGGAACACTGAAGCTTTCTTT. Its protein is CASSIRGGNTEAFF.

The chain has TRBV7-2 and TRBJ2-1, with D unclear. The V and J ends lost 2 bases and 11 bases respectively, with 13 bases between them. Germline V lookup: CDR1 SGHTA, CDR2 FQGNSA. The CDR3 consists of 13 residues. The CDR3 reads CASSLRREPKQFF. In DNA form, the CDR3 reads TGTGCCAGCAGCTTAAGGAGAGAGCCCAAGCAGTTCTTC.